The 21 T cell receptor beta chains given below trace back to one sample, sequenced in a study of blood T cell repertoires in COVID-19. The assay was immunoSEQ multiplex PCR, and TCRdb's table has in-frame clones only and misses some. Altogether 150,000 to 200,000 clones are present, roughly nine tenths being singletons, with the ten largest covering 1.5% to 2%. Input material: peripheral blood. The receptors stem from a man aged 18-30 years who had recovered from COVID-19.

This chain links TRBV4-1 with TRBJ1-1; D gene ambiguous. V lost 7 bases, J lost 0 bases, and 15 bases lay in between. Looked up from germline, CDR1 is MGHRA and CDR2 is YSYEKL. The CDR3 has 15 residues. The CDR3: CASTLSFVLNTEAFF. The CDR3 nucleotides are TGCGCCAGCACCTTGTCGTTTGTCCTGAACACTGAAGCTTTCTTT.

V and J are TRBV24-1 and TRBJ2-5, with 10 bases aligning to TRBD2. Germline-derived CDR1 and CDR2 are KGHDR and SFDVKD. V dropped 2 bases and J dropped 5; count of bases not matched to a gene: 10. The CDR3 is 17 amino acids. The CDR3 loop is CATSDYQAGGGGETQYF. CDR3 DNA sequence: TGTGCCACCAGTGATTATCAAGCGGGAGGGGGGGGCGAGACCCAGTACTTC.

The V gene is TRBV30, the J gene TRBJ2-1; D is ambiguous. The V end was cut by 1 base, the J end by 7 bases, with 5 bases between. CDR3 length: 11 residues. Germline CDR1 and CDR2: GTSNPN and SVGIG (reference sequence). The CDR3, as DNA: TGTGCCTGGAGTGGGCAGAATGAGCAGTTCTTC. Translating gives CAWSGQNEQFF. Full variable domain (missing parts from reference TRBV30 and TRBJ2-1): SQTIHQWPATLVQPVGSPLSLECTVEGTSNPNLYWYRQAAGRGLQLLFYSVGIGQISSEVPQNLSASRPQDRQFILSSKKLLLSDSGFYLCAWSGQNEQFFGPGTRLTVL.

This chain connects TRBV12-3 or TRBV12-4 to TRBJ1-5; no firm D call. The CDR3 sequence is 12 residues long. The ends were cut back, 1 base at V and 13 bases at J, with 11 bases in the middle. CDR3 region: CASSLVEHSQHF. The CDR3 coding sequence is TGTGCCAGCAGTTTAGTGGAGCATTCGCAGCATTTT.

This chain joins TRBV5-1 and TRBJ2-1, with 9 bases fitting TRBD2. V lost 4 bases, J lost 4 bases, and 6 bases stayed unmatched. The V gene's germline CDR1 is SGHRS and CDR2 YFSETQ. The CDR3 runs 15 residues. The CDR3 sequence is CASSHGTSLYNEQFF. CDR3 nucleotide sequence: TGCGCCAGCAGCCATGGGACTAGCCTTTACAATGAGCAGTTCTTC.

V gene TRBV7-9 combines with J gene TRBJ2-7, with 7 bases matching TRBD1. Germline V gene sequence: CDR1 SEHNR, CDR2 FQNEAQ (reference sequence). Trimming removed 2 bases from V and 3 bases from J; junction bases left unmatched: 7. The CDR3 totals 15 residues. CDR3 nucleotide sequence: TGTGCCAGCAGCTTAACTGGACAGGTACTCTACGAGCAGTACTTC. It encodes CASSLTGQVLYEQYF.

The CDR3 DNA follows: TGTGCCACCAGTGATTTGAGCGAATCAACAGGGGTACAATCAGATACGCAGTATTTT. This translates into CATSDLSESTGVQSDTQYF. The rearrangement links TRBV24-1 to TRBJ2-3, with 7 bases identical to TRBD1. Germline V CDR1 and CDR2: KGHDR, SFDVKD. V trimming: 0 bases; J trimming: 4 bases; junction bases outside the gene matches: 15. The CDR3 has 19 residues.

The V and J genes are TRBV18 and TRBJ1-5, with 9 bases that match TRBD1. The CDR3 contains 15 residues. Germline loops: CDR1 KGHSH, CDR2 LQKENI. V trimming: 5 bases; J trimming: 4 bases; junction bases outside the gene matches: 6. DNA for the CDR3: TGTGCCAGCTCAATCGGGACAGGGAGTAATCAGCCCCAGCATTTT. It specifies CASSIGTGSNQPQHF. The variable domain in full, completed from reference TRBV18 and TRBJ1-5, reads NAGVMQNPRHLVRRRGQEARLRCSPMKGHSHVYWYRQLPEEGLKFMVYLQKENIIDESGMPKERFSAEFPKEGPSILRIQQVVRGDSAAYFCASSIGTGSNQPQHFGDGTRLSIL.

This clone appeared a single time. For the CDR3, the DNA is TGTGCCAGCAGCCAATCGGGACAGGGGGCGACCTCTGGGGCCAACGTCCTGACTTTC. Protein sequence: CASSQSGQGATSGANVLTF. The V and J genes are TRBV7-3 and TRBJ2-6; 12 bases match TRBD1. The ends lost 5 bases at V and 0 bases at J; junction bases unmatched: 8. CDR1 SGHTA and CDR2 FQGTGA come from the germline V gene. The CDR3 extends over 19 amino acids.

The chain joins TRBV2 to TRBJ2-5; D call uncertain. CDR1 and CDR2 (germline): SNHLY, FYNNEI. The CDR3 contains 13 residues. The V and J ends lost 8 bases and 2 bases respectively, with 12 bases between them. The CDR3 spells CASASAVQETQYF. The CDR3 nucleotides are TGTGCCAGCGCGTCGGCGGTACAAGAGACCCAGTACTTC.

The chain employs TRBV2 and TRBJ1-4; no reliable D call. CDR3 length: 11 amino acids. In germline, CDR1 is SNHLY, CDR2 FYNNEI. The germline V and J ends were trimmed by 5 bases and 12 bases, with 10 bases remaining between them. The CDR3 reads CASSRGIELFF. The CDR3 coding sequence is TGTGCCAGCAGTAGAGGGATAGAACTGTTTTTT.

This clone showed up just a few times. The chain couples TRBV19 to TRBJ1-1; no clear D gene. The germline V and J ends were trimmed by 9 bases and 0 bases, with 11 bases remaining between them. The CDR3 has 13 residues. Looked up from germline, CDR1 is LNHDA and CDR2 is SQIVND (reference sequence). The CDR3 loop reads CASLTPMNTEAFF. Here the CDR3 DNA reads TGTGCCAGCCTGACACCAATGAACACTGAAGCTTTCTTT.

CDR3 nucleotide sequence: TGTGCCACCCAAGGGGCGGGAGGGGTAGAGACCCAGTACTTC. It translates to CATQGAGGVETQYF. The chain employs TRBV6-5 and TRBJ2-5, with TRBD2 matching 9 bases. Germline CDR1 is MNHEY and CDR2 is SVGAGI. The CDR3 is made up of 14 amino acids. V lost 10 bases and J lost 4; bases outside the gene matches: 10.

This chain uses TRBV24-1 with TRBJ2-1, with D possibly TRBD2 on 6 matching bases. Looked up from germline, CDR1 is KGHDR and CDR2 is SFDVKD. The ends were cut back, 0 bases at V and 15 bases at J, with 17 bases in the middle. This CDR3 spans 14 amino acids. The CDR3 nucleotides are TGTGCCACCAGTGATTTGTCCGGGGACTTCCCTCCGTTCTTC. Its protein product is CATSDLSGDFPPFF.

The chain links TRBV7-2 to TRBJ1-2, with no clear D. Between the trimmed V and J ends, which lost 5 bases and 2 bases, there was a span of 15 bases. The length of the CDR3 is 15 residues. Germline values: CDR1 SGHTA, CDR2 FQGNSA. CDR3 residues: CASSPSRGPNYGYTF. As DNA, the CDR3 is TGTGCCAGCAGCCCCTCTCGGGGTCCAAACTATGGCTACACCTTC.

V gene TRBV10-3 combines with J gene TRBJ2-7; 8 positions match TRBD1. The CDR3 consists of 14 residues. CDR1 is ENHRY, CDR2 SYGVKD, per germline. V lost 6 bases to trimming and J lost 1 base; unmatched junction nucleotides: 5. The CDR3 nucleotides are TGTGCCATCAGCACCGACAGGGGATCCTACGAGCAGTACTTC. The encoded protein is CAISTDRGSYEQYF.

The chain joins TRBV28 to TRBJ2-7; TRBD2 agrees at 9 bases. CDR1 and CDR2 (germline): MDHEN, SYDVKM. The V segment lost 3 bases and the J segment 1 base; nucleotides outside the gene matches: 7. The CDR3 runs 16 residues. The CDR3 sequence is CASSFLETSGSYEQYF. As DNA, the CDR3 is TGTGCCAGCAGTTTTCTAGAGACTAGCGGATCCTACGAGCAGTACTTC.

The rearrangement joins TRBV18 to TRBJ2-2, with 8 bases matching TRBD1. Germline loops: CDR1 KGHSH, CDR2 LQKENI. CDR3 length equals 14 residues. J was trimmed by 8 bases and V by 0 bases; bases with no gene match: 2. The CDR3 DNA follows: TGTGCCAGCTCACCACCGACAGGGGTTGGGGAGCTGTTTTTT. Its protein product is CASSPPTGVGELFF.

V usage is TRBV27 and J usage is TRBJ1-5; 10 bases are shared with TRBD1. This CDR3 comprises 14 residues. J gave up 1 base and V 6 bases, and 0 bases lay outside the gene matches. Germline assignment: CDR1 MNHEY and CDR2 SMNVEV (reference sequence). CDR3 in DNA: TGTGCCAGCAGGGACAGGGGGAGCAATCAGCCCCAGCATTTT. Translation: CASRDRGSNQPQHF.

V gene TRBV18 combines with J gene TRBJ2-3; 8 bases align to TRBD2. The V segment lost 3 bases and the J segment 4 bases; nucleotides outside the gene matches: 9. The germline V gene has CDR1 KGHSH and CDR2 LQKENI. There are 16 residues in the CDR3. CDR3 DNA sequence: TGTGCCAGCTCACCCTATGACGGGAGGGCCTCAGATACGCAGTATTTT. Translating it yields CASSPYDGRASDTQYF.

The chain employs TRBV7-9 and TRBJ1-1; 11 bases line up with TRBD1. The V and J ends lost 5 bases and 5 bases, in that order; junction bases with no gene match: 7. From germline, CDR1 is SEHNR and CDR2 FQNEAQ (reference sequence). The CDR3 is 15 amino acids. This CDR3 is CASSAPGQGETEAFF. CDR3 sequence (DNA): TGTGCCAGCAGCGCGCCGGGACAGGGGGAGACTGAAGCTTTCTTT. Looking up the rest from reference TRBV7-9 and TRBJ1-1 gives the full variable domain: DTGVSQNPRHKITKRGQNVTFRCDPISEHNRLYWYRQTLGQGPEFLTYFQNEAQLEKSRLLSDRFSAERPKGSFSTLEIQRTEQGDSAMYLCASSAPGQGETEAFFGQGTRLTVV.